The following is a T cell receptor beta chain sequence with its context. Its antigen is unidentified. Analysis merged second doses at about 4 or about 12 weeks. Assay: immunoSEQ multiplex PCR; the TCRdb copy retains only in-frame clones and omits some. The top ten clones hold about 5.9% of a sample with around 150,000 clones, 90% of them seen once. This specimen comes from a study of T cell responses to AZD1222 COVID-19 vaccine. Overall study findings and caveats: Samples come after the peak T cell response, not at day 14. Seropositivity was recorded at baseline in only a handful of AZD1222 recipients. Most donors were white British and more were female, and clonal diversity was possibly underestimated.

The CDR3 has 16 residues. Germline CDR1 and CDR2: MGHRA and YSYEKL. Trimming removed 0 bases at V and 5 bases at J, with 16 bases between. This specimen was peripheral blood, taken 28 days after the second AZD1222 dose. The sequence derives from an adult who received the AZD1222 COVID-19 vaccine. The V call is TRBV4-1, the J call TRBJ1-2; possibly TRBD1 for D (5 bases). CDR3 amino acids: CASSQEWAARDYGYTF. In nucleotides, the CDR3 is TGCGCCAGCAGCCAAGAATGGGCGGCCAGGGATTATGGCTACACCTTC.